Below, 28 T cell receptor beta chains from the same sample are listed, as sequenced in a study of breast tumors, draining lymph nodes, adjacent tissues. The lymph nodes were axillary draining lymph nodes from breast cancer patients. Each CDR3 protein gets one entry after TCRdb re-called the multiplex PCR reads with MiXCR. The profile shows roughly 80,000 distinct CDR3 sequences, approximately 19% of them singletons. Sequenced: axillary lymph node tissue. Receptors were obtained from a female donor with breast cancer. Some clones in this sample may be carry-over from other donors' samples.

Many counts were recorded for this clonotype. The V and J genes are TRBV5-1 and TRBJ2-1, with 7 bases identical to TRBD2. This CDR3 is 16 amino acids long. J gave up 4 bases and V 5 bases, and 12 bases lay outside the gene matches. Germline values: CDR1 SGHRS, CDR2 YFSETQ. This CDR3 is CASRILAEFLYNEQFF. The CDR3 DNA is TGCGCCAGCAGGATCCTAGCGGAGTTTCTTTACAATGAGCAGTTCTTC.

In the case of this clonotype: Given a much more abundant clone one base away, this may be a read error. The rearrangement uses TRBV6-2 or TRBV6-3 and TRBJ1-2; D uncertain. Per germline, CDR1 MNHEY and CDR2 SVGEGT. CDR3 length: 12 residues. The V and J ends lost 2 bases and 3 bases respectively, with 4 bases between them. CDR3 DNA sequence: TGTGCCAGCAGTTACAGGGACTATGGCTACACCTTC. Its translation: CASSYRDYGYTF.

Notes on this clonotype: This could be a read error, since a much larger clone is one nucleotide away. In DNA, the CDR3 is TGCGCCAGCAGCTTGGGGGACAGAAACAACAAGCAGTACTTC. It yields the protein CASSLGDRNNKQYF. V usage is TRBV5-1 and J usage is TRBJ2-7; TRBD1 aligns across 7 bases. Trimming cost V 0 bases and J 8 bases; bases outside gene matches: 8. Germline V lookup: CDR1 SGHRS, CDR2 YFSETQ. The CDR3 sequence is 14 residues long.

This clonotype appeared many times. The chain joins TRBV5-1 to TRBJ2-5; 7 nucleotides align to TRBD1. The germline V gene has CDR1 SGHRS and CDR2 YFSETQ. The CDR3 is 15 amino acids. Germline trimming cut 0 bases from V and 4 bases from J; bases unmatched to any gene: 6. CDR3 DNA: TGCGCCAGCAGCTTGGGACAGGGTAAGGGAGAGACCCAGTACTTC. This encodes CASSLGQGKGETQYF.

This clonotype occurred many times. The chain joins TRBV5-1 to TRBJ2-1; D may match TRBD1 or TRBD2 (5 bases each). The V gene's germline CDR1 is SGHRS and CDR2 YFSETQ. The CDR3 contains 14 residues. The V gene lost 3 bases and the J gene lost 6 bases, with 13 bases spanning the gap. The CDR3 is CASSSGAYGNEQFF. The CDR3 DNA reads TGCGCCAGCAGCTCCGGGGCCTACGGCAATGAGCAGTTCTTC.

To note about this clonotype: One junction end disagrees with the germline gene, perhaps due to a read error. The chain joins TRBV30 to TRBJ1-3; unclear D gene. Germline V lookup: CDR1 GTSNPN, CDR2 SVGIG (reference sequence). The CDR3 loop spans 12 amino acids. In DNA form, the CDR3 reads TGTGCCTGGAAACTACGATGGACCACCATACATTTT. Its translation is CAWKLRWTTIHF.

This clonotype came up many times. J is TRBJ2-3 and V is TRBV4-2, with 11 bases identical to TRBD2. The germline gives CDR1 LGHNA, CDR2 YNFKEQ. The CDR3 totals 17 residues. The V segment lost 5 bases and the J segment 2 bases; nucleotides outside the gene matches: 9. The CDR3: CASSALPGLAVTDTQYF. As DNA, the CDR3 is TGTGCCAGCAGCGCCCTCCCGGGACTAGCGGTCACAGATACGCAGTATTTT.

This rearrangement joins TRBV7-3 to TRBJ1-1; 7 positions match TRBD1. The CDR3 has 13 amino acids. V shed 3 bases, J shed 6 bases, and the junction held 4 bases outside the gene matches. Germline loops: CDR1 SGHTA, CDR2 FQGTGA. In DNA form, the CDR3 reads TGTGCCAGCAGCTTTGACAGGGACGCTGAAGCTTTCTTT. Its translation is CASSFDRDAEAFF.

The chain recombines TRBV20-1 with TRBJ2-7; the match to TRBD2 covers 13 bases. The ends lost 3 bases at V and 6 bases at J; junction bases unmatched: 5. CDR3 size: 14 residues. Per the germline V gene, CDR1 is DFQATT and CDR2 is SNEGSKA (reference sequence). As DNA, the CDR3 is TGCAGTGCTAGGGGGACTAGCGGGACGGGCGAGCAGTACTTC. Translated: CSARGTSGTGEQYF.

Remarks on this clonotype: One base away lies a much larger clone, so this may be a sequencing read error. The chain combines TRBV11-2 with TRBJ2-1; D may be TRBD2 (6 bases). Looked up from germline, CDR1 is SGHAT and CDR2 is FQNNGV. The CDR3 is 16 amino acids. The CDR3 DNA reads TGTGCCTGCAGCCTACTCTGGGAGGCAACCTACAATGAGCAGTTCTTC. Protein sequence: CACSLLWEATYNEQFF. The whole variable domain, filled in from reference TRBV11-2 and TRBJ2-1, reads EAGVAQSPRYKIIEKRQSVAFWCNPISGHATLYWYQQILGQGPKLLIQFQNNGVVDDSQLPKDRFSAERLKGVDSTLKIQPAKLEDSAVYLCACSLLWEATYNEQFFGPGTRLTVL.

This clonotype was detected many times. This chain links TRBV5-1 with TRBJ2-1; 8 bases are shared with TRBD2. Germline-derived CDR1 and CDR2 are SGHRS and YFSETQ. V shed 0 bases and J 5 bases; nucleotides not matched to a gene: 4. This CDR3 contains 15 residues. In nucleotides, the CDR3 is TGCGCCAGCAGCTTGGTTCAAGCGGGGGACAATGAGCAGTTCTTC. Protein: CASSLVQAGDNEQFF.

The gene calls are TRBV18 and TRBJ2-1; 8 nucleotides align to TRBD1. Per the germline V gene, CDR1 is KGHSH and CDR2 is LQKENI. This CDR3 has 15 amino acids. J gave up 7 bases and V 0 bases, and 5 bases lay outside the gene matches. The DNA for the CDR3 is TGTGCCAGCTCACCACCAGGACAGGGTCGTAATGAGCAGTTCTTC. This encodes CASSPPGQGRNEQFF.

This clonotype was observed a handful of times. The chain employs TRBV4-2 and TRBJ2-2, with 10 bases matching TRBD2. V lost 4 bases, J lost 8 bases, and 13 bases stayed unmatched. The CDR3 has 17 amino acids. Germline-derived CDR1 and CDR2 are LGHNA and YNFKEQ. CDR3 sequence (DNA): TGTGCCAGCAGCCCAGATGAGCTAGCGGGGGCGGTGGGGGAGCTGTTTTTT. Translation gives CASSPDELAGAVGELFF.

This clonotype was seen ten or more times. The chain is built from TRBV28 and TRBJ2-7; D not certain. Deletions cut 3 bases from V and 0 bases from J, with 6 bases between. Germline V gene sequence: CDR1 MDHEN, CDR2 SYDVKM. The CDR3 is 13 amino acids. The chain's CDR3 is CASSFAPSYEQYF. The CDR3 region has the DNA TGTGCCAGCAGTTTTGCACCCTCCTACGAGCAGTACTTC.

The rearrangement uses TRBV28 and TRBJ1-2; TRBD1 matches 7 bases. CDR1 MDHEN and CDR2 SYDVKM come from the germline V gene. V shed 7 bases, J shed 7 bases, and the junction held 9 bases outside the gene matches. CDR3 length: 13 residues. CDR3 nucleotide sequence: TGTGCCAGCAAGCCCGGACAGGCGGCTGGCTACACCTTC. Translated: CASKPGQAAGYTF.

This clonotype has at least ten counts. The CDR3 nucleotides read TGCAGTGCTCTAGAGACTAGCGGGATAGAGACCCAGTACTTC. Amino acids: CSALETSGIETQYF. This chain links TRBV20-1 with TRBJ2-5, with 11 bases fitting TRBD2. Germline trimming cut 5 bases from V and 4 bases from J; bases unmatched to any gene: 6. This CDR3 comprises 14 residues. Germline V gives CDR1 DFQATT, CDR2 SNEGSKA (reference sequence).

This clonotype was detected many times. In nucleotides, the CDR3 is TGTGCCAGCATCATACAGGGGACCTATGGCTACACCTTC. Translated: CASIIQGTYGYTF. The chain carries TRBV2 and TRBJ1-2; 7 bases are a match to TRBD1. The CDR3 has 13 residues. The germline V gene encodes CDR1 SNHLY and CDR2 FYNNEI. Germline trimming cut 7 bases from V and 4 bases from J; bases unmatched to any gene: 6.

Ten or more counts support this clonotype. V and J are TRBV9 and TRBJ2-2; 7 nucleotides line up with TRBD1. This CDR3 spans 16 amino acids. Germline lookup yields CDR1 SGDLS and CDR2 YYNGEE. With V trimmed by 1 base and J by 4 bases, 7 bases remained unmatched. This CDR3 reads CASSVRGGFTTGELFF. Written as DNA, the CDR3 is TGTGCCAGCAGCGTAAGAGGGGGCTTCACCACCGGGGAGCTGTTTTTT.

This clonotype has ten or more counts. The CDR3 loop reads CSARKGSYVSGNTIYF. CDR3 in DNA: TGCAGTGCTAGGAAGGGGAGCTACGTCTCTGGAAACACCATATATTTT. The chain recombines TRBV20-1 with TRBJ1-3; D is perhaps TRBD1 (5 bases). Looked up from germline, CDR1 is DFQATT and CDR2 is SNEGSKA (reference sequence). With 3 bases removed from V and 0 bases from J, the gap between germline ends came to 15 bases. This CDR3 region has 16 residues.

This clonotype occurred many times. This CDR3 reads CASSLVRGGSNEQFF. The DNA for the CDR3 is TGTGCCAGCAGCTTAGTTCGAGGCGGGAGCAATGAGCAGTTCTTC. The chain links TRBV7-2 to TRBJ2-1, with 7 bases matching TRBD2. The length of the CDR3 is 15 residues. Unmatched junction bases numbered 6, after V lost 1 base and J lost 6 bases. Germline V lookup: CDR1 SGHTA, CDR2 FQGNSA.

This clonotype was observed many times. The chain uses TRBV4-1 and TRBJ1-3; possibly TRBD1 for D (5 bases). Germline CDR1 and CDR2: MGHRA and YSYEKL. Between the trimmed V and J ends, which lost 4 bases and 0 bases, there was a span of 10 bases. The CDR3 is 15 residues long. The CDR3 reads CASSLTVVSGNTIYF. Here the CDR3 DNA reads TGCGCCAGCAGCCTGACAGTTGTCTCTGGAAACACCATATATTTT.

This clonotype was recorded many times. The CDR3 DNA reads TGCGCCAGCAGCCCCGCCAGCGGTGACTACAATGAGCAGTTCTTC. Its protein product is CASSPASGDYNEQFF. J is TRBJ2-1 and V is TRBV5-1, with D possibly TRBD2 on 5 matching bases. The V end was cut by 4 bases, the J end by 3 bases, with 14 bases between. Germline lookup yields CDR1 SGHRS and CDR2 YFSETQ. The length of the CDR3 is 15 residues.

This clonotype occurred many times. The V call is TRBV2, the J call TRBJ2-6; 12 nucleotides match TRBD2. Per the germline V gene, CDR1 is SNHLY and CDR2 is FYNNEI. V gave up 10 bases and J gave up 3 bases; unmatched junction bases: 16. This CDR3 comprises 19 residues. Here the CDR3 reads CATQLAGGLHSGGANVLTF. Here the CDR3 DNA reads TGTGCCACCCAGCTAGCGGGAGGGCTGCATTCGGGTGGGGCCAACGTCCTGACTTTC.

V usage is TRBV19 and J usage is TRBJ2-1, with 10 bases aligning to TRBD2. CDR1 is LNHDA, CDR2 SQIVND, per germline (reference sequence). Trimming cost V 8 bases and J 6 bases; bases outside gene matches: 16. CDR3 size: 17 residues. CDR3 sequence (DNA): TGTGCCAGTGGTTTTTTCCTAGCGGGAGCTAGGTCCAATGAGCAGTTCTTC. Translating gives CASGFFLAGARSNEQFF.

As for this clonotype: At one boundary the junction diverges from the germline segment, which might be a read error. The chain recombines TRBV28 with TRBJ2-1; the D gene is possibly TRBD1 (6 bases). The CDR3 consists of 12 residues. Germline-derived CDR1 and CDR2 are MDHEN and SYDVKM. DNA for the CDR3: TGTGCCGGCAGCCTCTTAAAAGGGGGGCAGTTCTTC. As protein: CAGSLLKGGQFF.

Many counts were recorded for this clonotype. The rearrangement links TRBV12-3 or TRBV12-4 to TRBJ1-5; 8 nucleotides agree with TRBD1. The CDR3 totals 14 residues. Unmatched junction bases numbered 8, after V lost 5 bases and J lost 8 bases. This CDR3 is CASSPGQGMEPQHF. CDR3 coding DNA: TGTGCCAGCAGTCCAGGACAGGGAATGGAGCCCCAGCATTTT.

This clonotype was counted at least ten times. The chain is built from TRBV20-1 and TRBJ2-7; the D is unclear. V was clipped by 3 bases and J by 2 bases, with 5 bases between them. The germline V gene has CDR1 DFQATT and CDR2 SNEGSKA (reference sequence). This CDR3 contains 11 residues. In DNA form, the CDR3 reads TGCAGTGCTAGTGGGGCCTACGAGCAGTACTTC. Protein: CSASGAYEQYF.

A word on this clonotype: A much more abundant neighbour one base away suggests this may be a read error. The V call is TRBV4-1, the J call TRBJ2-1, with D perhaps being TRBD1 or TRBD2 (6 bases each). This CDR3 has 14 residues. The germline V gene has CDR1 MGHRA and CDR2 YSYEKL. CDR3 bases: TGCGCCAGCAGCCACGCCGGGGGCTACAATGAGCGGTTCTTC. Protein sequence: CASSHAGGYNERFF.